Listed below are T cell receptor beta chains from one sample, sequenced in a study of T-cell memory formation after mild COVID-19. TCRdb reanalysed the 5' RACE reads using MiXCR and keeps one entry per CDR3 protein. The sample lists about 150,000 distinct CDR3 sequences; over 10% were seen once. The sequencing input was PBMCs or a T cell subset sorted from them (not recorded which). These TCRs come from a man aged 18 to 29 who had mild COVID-19 (a few samples of this study predate the infection). Cell type and time point are not known. Both conserved end residues are part of each CDR3. Each record gives: V gene, J gene, D gene, clone size, CDR3 DNA, CDR3 protein. A D gene is named only where the DNA matches it firmly. For some rows the clone size is stated as once, few or many, or as a class when expanded; others skip it.

TRBV20-1	TRBJ2-1	-	-	TGCAGTGCCAGGGACGGGACCCTCTACAATGAGCAGTTCTTC	CSARDGTLYNEQFF
TRBV5-1	TRBJ1-1	-	-	TGCGCCAGCAGCTTGGTCGGGGGTCGTTGGAACACTGAAGCTTTCTTT	CASSLVGGRWNTEAFF
TRBV20-1	TRBJ1-5	-	few	TGCAGTGCTAGAGATCAGGGTTGGACTCAGCCCCAGCATTTT	CSARDQGWTQPQHF
TRBV5-5	TRBJ2-5	-	many	TGTGCCAGCAGCTTGGGGCGAGAAGAGACCCAGTACTTC	CASSLGREETQYF
TRBV7-3	TRBJ2-5	-	-	TGTGCCAGCAGCCTAATGGGGGGTGGAGGCCAAGAGACCCAGTACTTC	CASSLMGGGGQETQYF
TRBV18	TRBJ2-3	TRBD1	few	TGTGCCAGCTCACCGAGACAGGGGGCAACAACAGATACGCAGTATTTT	CASSPRQGATTDTQYF
TRBV5-1	TRBJ2-5	TRBD1	few	TGCGCCAGCAGCTTGGGACAGGGTATCCCGGAAGAGACCCAGTACTTC	CASSLGQGIPEETQYF
TRBV11-2	TRBJ2-3	-	few	TGTGCCAGCAGCCCCATCCGTAGCACAGATACGCAGTATTTT	CASSPIRSTDTQYF
TRBV5-1	TRBJ2-7	-	-	TGCGCCAGCAGCTTGGAGGGGCTCCCAGGGGGGATACGTAGCGAGCAGTACTTC	CASSLEGLPGGIRSEQYF
TRBV7-9	TRBJ2-1	-	-	TGTGCCAGCAGCTTAGACCTAGCTCTTGAGCAGTTCTTC	CASSLDLALEQFF
TRBV24-1	TRBJ2-1	TRBD2	many	TGTGCCACCAGTGATATTTCTAGCGGGTTCAATGAGCAGTTCTTC	CATSDISSGFNEQFF
TRBV12-3/TRBV12-4	TRBJ1-2	-	-	TGTGCCAGCAGTGAGAGAAACAGGGTTGTAAACGGCTACACCTTC	CASSERNRVVNGYTF
TRBV6-5	TRBJ2-6	-	few	TGTGCCAGCAGTTACGCCAGGGCGGCTGGGGCCAACGTCCTGACTTTC	CASSYARAAGANVLTF
TRBV18	TRBJ2-1	-	few	TGTGCCAGCTCACCCGGACAGTCCAATGAGCAGTTCTTC	CASSPGQSNEQFF
TRBV27	TRBJ1-2	-	few	TGTGCCAGCAGTTTTGCTAGGTACTATGGCTACACCTTC	CASSFARYYGYTF
TRBV12-3/TRBV12-4	TRBJ1-5	TRBD1	-	TGTGCCAGCAGTGGAGGGGGCGTCGGCAATCAGCCCCAGCATTTT	CASSGGGVGNQPQHF
TRBV6-5	TRBJ2-1	-	few	TGTGCCAGCAGTTACTCGGAGATTGGGGGTGAGCAGTTCTTC	CASSYSEIGGEQFF
TRBV12-3/TRBV12-4	TRBJ1-2	TRBD1	few	TGTGCCAGCAGCAGTGGACAGGGCCCATATGGCTACACCTTC	CASSSGQGPYGYTF
TRBV6-2/TRBV6-3	TRBJ1-4	-	few	TGTGCCAGCAGTTACTCGCCGGGGTCTAATGAAAAACTGTTTTTT	CASSYSPGSNEKLFF
TRBV20-1	TRBJ1-2	-	-	TGCAGTGCTAGAGCCACGAATGGCTACACCTTC	CSARATNGYTF
TRBV7-2	TRBJ1-1	-	-	TGTGCCAGCACCTTATTGGGCCCGGGGCACACTGAAGCTTTCTTT	CASTLLGPGHTEAFF
TRBV29-1	TRBJ2-2	TRBD1	many	TGCAGCGTTGAGGTCGGACAGGCCACCGGGGAGCTGTTTTTT	CSVEVGQATGELFF
TRBV28	TRBJ1-6	-	-	TGTGCCAGCAGTCAACAGGGATATAATTCACCCCTCCACTTT	CASSQQGYNSPLHF
TRBV28	TRBJ1-2	-	few	TGTGCCAGCAGTTTAAGCTATGGCTACACCTTC	CASSLSYGYTF
TRBV4-1	TRBJ2-2	-	few	TGCGCCAGCAGCCACGGCAGGGCCCCCGTAGGGGAGCTGTTTTTT	CASSHGRAPVGELFF
TRBV7-6	TRBJ2-5	-	many	TGTGCCAGCAGCTTATCTGGCGAGACCCAGTACTTC	CASSLSGETQYF
TRBV5-1	TRBJ1-1	TRBD1	-	TGCGCCAGCAGCTTGGTGAGGGGGACAGTTCACACTGAAGCTTTCTTT	CASSLVRGTVHTEAFF
TRBV14	TRBJ2-7	TRBD2	-	TGTGCCAGCAGCCAAAGCGGGGGGAAGGCCTACGAGCAGTACTTC	CASSQSGGKAYEQYF
TRBV4-2	TRBJ2-5	-	-	TGTGCCAGCAGCCAAGGCCAGTGGGAGACCCAGTACTTC	CASSQGQWETQYF
TRBV27	TRBJ2-3	-	-	TGTGCCAGCACCATAAGCTATTTGGGCGCAGATACGCAGTATTTT	CASTISYLGADTQYF
TRBV20-1	TRBJ1-5	-	few	TGCAGTGCTTCGCCCTCGGGGGAGCCCCAGCATTTT	CSASPSGEPQHF
TRBV5-1	TRBJ2-5	-	-	TGCGCCAGCAGCTTGGACGGACCAGAGACCCAGTACTTC	CASSLDGPETQYF
TRBV12-3/TRBV12-4	TRBJ1-2	-	-	TGTGCCAGCAGTATAGCCCTTGGCCGCTACACCTTC	CASSIALGRYTF
TRBV6-1	TRBJ2-1	-	-	TGTGCCAGCAGTCGACGGCCTTCATTTGGGGACAATGAGCAGTTCTTC	CASSRRPSFGDNEQFF
TRBV9	TRBJ2-7	-	-	TGTGCCAGCAGCGTAGCTACGGACCCTCCCTACGAGCAGTACTTC	CASSVATDPPYEQYF
TRBV7-9	TRBJ1-6	-	few	TGTGCCAGCGGGGTCGAAAGCCGTAATTCACCCCTCCACTTT	CASGVESRNSPLHF
TRBV7-9	TRBJ1-2	-	few	TGTGCCAGCAGCTTAAGTCAGGTCCCTGGGGGCTACACCTTC	CASSLSQVPGGYTF
TRBV12-3/TRBV12-4	TRBJ1-2	TRBD1	-	TGTGCCAGCAGTTTACTACCCGTCCGACAGGGTGGATATGGCTACACCTTC	CASSLLPVRQGGYGYTF
TRBV18	TRBJ2-3	-	few	TGTGCCAGCTCACCACGTATAGGGCCAGATACGCAGTATTTT	CASSPRIGPDTQYF
TRBV6-6	TRBJ2-2	-	few	TGTGCCAGCAGTTTGCCGGGACTCTCCACCGGGGAGCTGTTTTTT	CASSLPGLSTGELFF
TRBV5-1	TRBJ2-5	-	many	TGTGCCAGCAGTTTAGTGGGCAGCCAAGAGACCCAGTACTTC	CASSLVGSQETQYF
TRBV6-5	TRBJ2-7	-	-	TGTGCCAGCAGTTACTCTAACACAGTCGATACCTACGAGCAGTACTTC	CASSYSNTVDTYEQYF
TRBV7-8	TRBJ2-1	TRBD2	-	TGTGCCAGCAGAAGCGGGGGGGAATACAATGAGCAGTTCTTC	CASRSGGEYNEQFF
TRBV4-1	TRBJ2-6	-	-	TGCGCCAGCAGCCAACAAACAACCAGGGGAAGAGCTGGGGCCAACGTCCTGACTTTC	CASSQQTTRGRAGANVLTF
TRBV20-1	TRBJ1-4	-	few	TGCAGTGCTAGACGGGCGGTCCATGAAAAACTGTTTTTT	CSARRAVHEKLFF
TRBV7-2	TRBJ2-1	TRBD2	many	TGTGCCAGCAGCACCGCCGGGACTAGCGGGGGATATGAGCAGTTCTTC	CASSTAGTSGGYEQFF
TRBV6-2/TRBV6-3	TRBJ1-1	-	-	TGTGCCAGCAGTTACTCGACAGTCACTGAAGCTTTCTTT	CASSYSTVTEAFF
TRBV11-1	TRBJ2-5	-	-	TGTGCCAGCAGCTTAAGTGGGGACTCAGAAGAGACCCAGTACTTC	CASSLSGDSEETQYF
TRBV29-1	TRBJ2-3	-	-	TGCAGCGTTGGTCCCGGCGGCACAGATACGCAGTATTTT	CSVGPGGTDTQYF
TRBV18	TRBJ2-5	-	-	TGTGCCAGCTCACCGCAGTACTACCAAGAGACCCAGTACTTC	CASSPQYYQETQYF
TRBV4-1	TRBJ2-6	-	-	TGCGCCAGCAGCCGGATCGCCCTCCGAAATAGCGGTGCGAGCTCTGGGGCCAACGTCCTGACTTTC	CASSRIALRNSGASSGANVLTF
TRBV27	TRBJ1-5	-	-	TGTGCCAGCAGTTTAACACAGGGCCTGCCCCAGCATTTT	CASSLTQGLPQHF
TRBV5-5	TRBJ2-5	-	few	TGTGCCAGCAGCTCAATGGGGGGAAACCAAGAGACCCAGTACTTC	CASSSMGGNQETQYF
TRBV5-1	TRBJ1-1	TRBD1	-	TGCGCCAGCAAAGGACAGGTGAACACTGAAGCTTTCTTT	CASKGQVNTEAFF